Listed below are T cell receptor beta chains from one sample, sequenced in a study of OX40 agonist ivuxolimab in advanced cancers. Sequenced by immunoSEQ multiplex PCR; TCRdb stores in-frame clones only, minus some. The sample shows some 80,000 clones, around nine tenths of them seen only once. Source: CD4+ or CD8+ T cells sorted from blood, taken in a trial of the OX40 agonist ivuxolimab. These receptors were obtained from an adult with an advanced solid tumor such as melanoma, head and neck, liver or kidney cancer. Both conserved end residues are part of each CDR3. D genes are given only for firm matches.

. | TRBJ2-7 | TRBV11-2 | CASSSRGASYEQYF
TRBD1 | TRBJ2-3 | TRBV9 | CASSGTGDPDTQYF
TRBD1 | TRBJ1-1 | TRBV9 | CASSPRTGLNTEAFF
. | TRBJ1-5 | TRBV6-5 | CASSYGNQDPRSQHF
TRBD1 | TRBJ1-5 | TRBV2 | CASSGGQPNQPQHF
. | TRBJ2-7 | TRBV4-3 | CASSQGPGTPTHEQYF
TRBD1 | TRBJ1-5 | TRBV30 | CAWSEGQLNHQPQHF
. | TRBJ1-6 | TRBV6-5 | CASSYRGPDSPLHF
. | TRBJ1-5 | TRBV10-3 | CAISEGVGVDQPQHF
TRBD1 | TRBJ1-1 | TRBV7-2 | CASSITGALNTEAFF
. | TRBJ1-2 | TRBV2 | CASNGEGYGYTF
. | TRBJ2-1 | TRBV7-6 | CASSLRQGNEQFF
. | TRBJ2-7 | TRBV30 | CAWSVPRRGGSAYEQYF
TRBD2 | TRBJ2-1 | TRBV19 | CASSIAGTSGSGYNEQFF
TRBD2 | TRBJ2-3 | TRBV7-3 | CASSLSGRAEDTQYF
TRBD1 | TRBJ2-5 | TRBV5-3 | CARSLVYFGDRGETQYF
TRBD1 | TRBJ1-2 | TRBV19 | CASSPSRQGPYGYTF
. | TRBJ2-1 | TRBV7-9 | CASSAPGGGSSYNEQFF
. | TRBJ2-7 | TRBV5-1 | CASSFSRDEQYF
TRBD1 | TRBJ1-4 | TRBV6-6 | CASRDRGQSTNEKLFF
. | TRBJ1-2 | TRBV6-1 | CASTISGENGYTF
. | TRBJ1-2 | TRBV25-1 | CASVGILDGYTF
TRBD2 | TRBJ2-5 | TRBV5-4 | CASSLRTSGKGQETQYF
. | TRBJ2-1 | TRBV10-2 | CASLSDPLDYNEQFF
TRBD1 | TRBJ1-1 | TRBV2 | CASSARRGPMNTEAFF
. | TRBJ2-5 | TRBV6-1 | CASCITGTPQETQYF
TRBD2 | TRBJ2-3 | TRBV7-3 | CASSSQAGGLDTQYF
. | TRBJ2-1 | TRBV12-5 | CASGLAVLSSYNEQFF
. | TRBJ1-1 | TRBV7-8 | CASSIRDGAFF
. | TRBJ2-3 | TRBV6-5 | CASSYSGSSTDTQYF
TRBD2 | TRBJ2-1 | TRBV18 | CASSPPGLAGHGGQFF
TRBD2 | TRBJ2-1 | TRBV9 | CASSGLAGDNEQFF
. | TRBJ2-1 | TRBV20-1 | CSATPFLEQFF
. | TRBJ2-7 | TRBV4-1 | CASSQTLGAYEQYF
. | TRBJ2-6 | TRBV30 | CALGWSSGANVLTF
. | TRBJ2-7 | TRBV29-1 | CSVVRTDEQYF
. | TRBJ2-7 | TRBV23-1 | CASSPTNLRRPEALNEQYF
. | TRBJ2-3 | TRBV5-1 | CASSSGQGGADTQYF
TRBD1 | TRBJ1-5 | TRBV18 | CASLPTTGDAQPQHF
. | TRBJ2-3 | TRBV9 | CASSAKPYMDTQYF
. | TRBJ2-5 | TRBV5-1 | CASSLAGTKEETQYF
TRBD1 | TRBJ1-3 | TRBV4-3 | CASSRDRRGGNTIYF